This T cell receptor (beta chain) derives from a study of blood T cells in healthy people across ages. Notes on the study in general: From one million sequenced T cells, diversity estimates were lower bounds. Strong correlation linked observed beta diversity and percent naive T cells.

Germline V lookup: CDR1 LGHNA, CDR2 YNFKEQ. V was cut by 0 bases and J by 7 bases, with 12 bases left in between. The CDR3 is 14 residues long. Then a second PCR, running roughly 6 to 11 cycles, was carried out with a sample-barcoded 5' primer and a J-beta primer mix. Each cDNA was tagged by a template-switch adaptor containing 12 random nucleotides. TCRdb re-derived calls from the 5' RACE reads in MiXCR, one entry per CDR3 protein. The table has about 700,000 distinct CDR3 sequences, less than 40% seen once. The sample holds many counts of this clonotype. The antigen is undetermined. Sequenced material: blood. This TCR was recovered from a woman over 75 in good health. This rearrangement joins TRBV4-2 to TRBJ1-1; tentatively, D is TRBD1 (6 bases). The CDR3 reads CASSQDTLDSEAFF. CDR3 in DNA: TGTGCCAGCAGCCAAGATACCCTGGACAGTGAAGCTTTCTTT.